The sequence of this T cell receptor beta chain was determined in a study of circulating tumor DNA in untreated peripheral T-cell lymphoma. V was clipped by 5 bases and J by 3 bases; unmatched bases: 7. The CDR3 length is 15 residues. Germline CDR1 LNHDA, CDR2 SQIVND (reference sequence). Sequencing was performed with immunoSEQ multiplex PCR; in TCRdb, only in-frame clones are kept and a portion is missing. The repertoire has some 8,700 clones, roughly 80% of them found once; the top ten carry 2% to 2.5%. Sequencing was performed on tumor tissue. The clonotype originates from a human donor with peripheral T-cell lymphoma. V is TRBV19 and J is TRBJ1-5, with 7 bases fitting TRBD1. The CDR3 here is CASSLARGLNQPQHF. CDR3 in DNA: TGTGCCAGTAGTTTGGCTAGGGGGCTCAATCAGCCCCAGCATTTT.